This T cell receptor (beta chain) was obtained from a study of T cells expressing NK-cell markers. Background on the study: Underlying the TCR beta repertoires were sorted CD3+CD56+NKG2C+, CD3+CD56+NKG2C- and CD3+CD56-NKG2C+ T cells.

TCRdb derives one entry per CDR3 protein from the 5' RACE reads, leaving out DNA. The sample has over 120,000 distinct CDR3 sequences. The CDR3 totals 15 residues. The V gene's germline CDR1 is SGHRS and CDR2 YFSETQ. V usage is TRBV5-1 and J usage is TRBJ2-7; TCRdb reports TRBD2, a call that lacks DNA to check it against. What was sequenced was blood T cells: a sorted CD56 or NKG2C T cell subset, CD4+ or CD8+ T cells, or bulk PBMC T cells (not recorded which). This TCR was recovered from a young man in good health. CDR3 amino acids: CASSLGDGSNYEQYF. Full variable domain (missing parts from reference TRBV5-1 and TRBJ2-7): KAGVTQTPRYLIKTRGQQVTLSCSPISGHRSVSWYQQTPGQGLQFLFEYFSETQRNKGNFPGRFSGRQFSNSRSEMNVSTLELGDSALYLCASSLGDGSNYEQYFGPGTRLTVT.